The present T cell receptor (beta chain) was sequenced within a study of cytomegalovirus exposure and HLA in healthy donors. Study overall: Earlier findings included some 120 million unique TCR beta sequences obtained from 150 million to 200 million T cells.

This clone has more than one count but fewer than ten. Antigen: not known. Overall study results and limits: The study put 150 or so TCR beta chains on its list as cytomegalovirus-associated.

In the PCR, 60 Vbeta and 13 Jbeta primers were used. Data came from immunoSEQ multiplex PCR; TCRdb stores just in-frame clones and leaves some out. Of over 50,000 clones in the sample, roughly 86% were seen once. The sequencing sample was made of PBMCs. The receptor was isolated from a man between 18 and 29 years old in good health and CMV-seronegative.

The CDR3: CASSDPTGSIYGYTF. In DNA form, the CDR3 reads TGTGCCAGCAGCGATCCGACAGGGTCCATCTATGGCTACACCTTC. V is TRBV14 and J is TRBJ1-2; 7 bases fit TRBD1. Germline V gene sequence: CDR1 SGHDN, CDR2 FVKESK. CDR3 size: 15 residues. V lost 5 bases and J lost 4; bases outside the gene matches: 10.